Included here is one T cell receptor (beta chain) sequence, with context. This sample is part of a study of T-cell memory formation after mild COVID-19. Study-wide context: Each donor largely had its own TCR clusters.

Germline V lookup: CDR1 SEHNR, CDR2 FQNEAQ (reference sequence). CDR3 length: 14 amino acids. The ends lost 2 bases at V and 3 bases at J; junction bases unmatched: 3. TCRdb independently ran MiXCR on the 5' RACE reads; one entry per CDR3 protein. Of a few hundred thousand distinct CDR3 sequences detected, about 15% appear once; the ten largest clones hold under 25%. This clonotype was obtained from a man aged 18 to 35 who had mild COVID-19 (a few samples of this study predate the infection). Cell type and time point are not known. This chain connects TRBV7-9 to TRBJ2-7; 8 positions match TRBD2. Sequenced sample: PBMCs or a T cell subset sorted from them (not recorded which). The CDR3 region has the DNA TGTGCCAGCAGCTTATATAGCGGGGACTACGAGCAGTACTTC. Translated: CASSLYSGDYEQYF.